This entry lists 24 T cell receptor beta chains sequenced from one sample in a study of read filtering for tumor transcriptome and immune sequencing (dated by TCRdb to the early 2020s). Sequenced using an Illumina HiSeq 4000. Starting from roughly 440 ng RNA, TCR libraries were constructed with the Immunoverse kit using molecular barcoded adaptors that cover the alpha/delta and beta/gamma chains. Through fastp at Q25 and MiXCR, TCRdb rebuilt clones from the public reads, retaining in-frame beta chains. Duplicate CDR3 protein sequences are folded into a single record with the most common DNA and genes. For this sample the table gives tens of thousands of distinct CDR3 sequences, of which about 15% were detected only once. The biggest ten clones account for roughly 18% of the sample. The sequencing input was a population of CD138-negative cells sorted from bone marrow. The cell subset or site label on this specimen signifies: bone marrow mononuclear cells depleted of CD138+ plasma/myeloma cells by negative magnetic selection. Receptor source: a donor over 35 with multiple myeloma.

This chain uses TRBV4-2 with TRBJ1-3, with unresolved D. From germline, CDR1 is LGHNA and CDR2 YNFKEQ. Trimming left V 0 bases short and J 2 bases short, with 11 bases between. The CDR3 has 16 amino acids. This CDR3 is CASSQDDGGTGNTIYF. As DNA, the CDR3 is TGTGCCAGCAGCCAAGACGACGGTGGGACTGGAAACACCATATATTTT.

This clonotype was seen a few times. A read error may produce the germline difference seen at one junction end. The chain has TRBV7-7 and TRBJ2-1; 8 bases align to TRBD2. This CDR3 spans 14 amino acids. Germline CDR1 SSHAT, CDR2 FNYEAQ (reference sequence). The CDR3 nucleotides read TGTGCTAGCAGCCCGGGGACTAGTGCAGATGAGCAGTTCTTC. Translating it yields CASSPGTSADEQFF.

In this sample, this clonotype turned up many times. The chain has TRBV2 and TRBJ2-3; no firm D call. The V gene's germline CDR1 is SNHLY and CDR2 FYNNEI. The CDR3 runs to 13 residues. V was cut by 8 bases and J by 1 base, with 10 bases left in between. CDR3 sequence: CASEKQRTDTQYF. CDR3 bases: TGTGCCAGCGAAAAGCAACGCACAGATACGCAGTATTTT.

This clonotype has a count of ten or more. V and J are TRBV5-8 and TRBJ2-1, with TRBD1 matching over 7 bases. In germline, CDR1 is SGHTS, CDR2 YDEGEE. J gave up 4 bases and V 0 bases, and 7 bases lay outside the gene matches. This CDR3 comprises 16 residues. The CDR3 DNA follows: TGTGCCAGCAGCTTGGCAACAGGGGCGCAGTACAATGAGCAGTTCTTC. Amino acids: CASSLATGAQYNEQFF.

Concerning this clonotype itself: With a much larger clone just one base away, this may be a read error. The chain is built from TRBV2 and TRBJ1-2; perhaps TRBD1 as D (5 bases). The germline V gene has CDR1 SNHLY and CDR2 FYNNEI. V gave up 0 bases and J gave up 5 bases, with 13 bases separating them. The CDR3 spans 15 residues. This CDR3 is CASSEADKGPYGYTF. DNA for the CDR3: TGTGCCAGCAGTGAAGCGGACAAGGGGCCGTATGGCTACACCTTC.

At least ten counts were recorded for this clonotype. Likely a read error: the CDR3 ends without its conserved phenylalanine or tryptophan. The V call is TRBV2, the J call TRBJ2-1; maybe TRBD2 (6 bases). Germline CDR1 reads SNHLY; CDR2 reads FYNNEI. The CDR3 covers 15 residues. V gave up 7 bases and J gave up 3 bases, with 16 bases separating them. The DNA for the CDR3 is TGTGCCAGCACATTGACTAGTACTAGCTACAATGAGCAGTTCTCC. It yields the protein CASTLTSTSYNEQFS.

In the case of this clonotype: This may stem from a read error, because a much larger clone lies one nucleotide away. CDR3 DNA: TGTGCCAGCAGCTTAGTGAGTACGGGAACCGGGGAGCTGTTTTTT. It yields the protein CASSLVSTGTGELFF. The genes are TRBV7-3 and TRBJ2-2; tentatively, D is TRBD2 (5 bases). Germline lookup yields CDR1 SGHTA and CDR2 FQGTGA. The CDR3 runs 15 residues. Deletions cut 2 bases from V and 5 bases from J, with 12 bases between. Complete variable domain (other parts from reference TRBV7-3 and TRBJ2-2): GAGVSQTPSNKVTEKGKYVELRCDPISGHTALYWYRQSLGQGPEFLIYFQGTGAADDSGLPNDRFFAVRPEGSVSTLKIQRTERGDSAVYLCASSLVSTGTGELFFGEGSRLTVL.

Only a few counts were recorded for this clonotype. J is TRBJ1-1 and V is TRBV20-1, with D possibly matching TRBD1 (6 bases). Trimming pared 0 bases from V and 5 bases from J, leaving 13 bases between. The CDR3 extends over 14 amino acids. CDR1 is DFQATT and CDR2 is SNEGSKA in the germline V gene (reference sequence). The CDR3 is CSARDFRGGTEAFF. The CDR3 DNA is TGCAGTGCTAGAGATTTCAGGGGAGGTACTGAAGCTTTCTTT.

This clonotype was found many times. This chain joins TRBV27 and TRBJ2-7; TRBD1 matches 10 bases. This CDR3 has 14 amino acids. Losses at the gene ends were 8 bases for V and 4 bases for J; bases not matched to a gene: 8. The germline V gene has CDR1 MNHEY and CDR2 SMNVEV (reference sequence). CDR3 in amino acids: CASAGQGSGYEQYF. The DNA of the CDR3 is TGTGCCAGCGCGGGACAGGGGTCTGGGTACGAGCAGTACTTC.

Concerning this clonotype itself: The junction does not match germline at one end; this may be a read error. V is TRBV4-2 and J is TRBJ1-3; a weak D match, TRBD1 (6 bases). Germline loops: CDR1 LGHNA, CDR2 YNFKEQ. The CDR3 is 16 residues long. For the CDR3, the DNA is TGCGCCAGCAGCCAAGGCCTAGGGGGAGCTGGAAACACCATATATTTT. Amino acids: CASSQGLGGAGNTIYF.

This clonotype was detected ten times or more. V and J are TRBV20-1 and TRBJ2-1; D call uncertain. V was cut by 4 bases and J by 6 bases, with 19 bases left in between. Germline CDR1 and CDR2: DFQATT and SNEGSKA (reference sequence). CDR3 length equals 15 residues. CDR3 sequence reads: CSATPRLSNSNEQFF. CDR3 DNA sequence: TGCAGTGCTACCCCCCGGCTAAGCAACTCCAATGAGCAGTTCTTC.

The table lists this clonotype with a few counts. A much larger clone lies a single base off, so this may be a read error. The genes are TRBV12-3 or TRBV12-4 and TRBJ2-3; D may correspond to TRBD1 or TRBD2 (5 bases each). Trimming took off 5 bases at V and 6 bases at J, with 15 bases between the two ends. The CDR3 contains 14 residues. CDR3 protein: CASSLSGAIDTQYF. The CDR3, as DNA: TGTGCCAGCAGTCTTTCCGGGGCCATCGATACGCAGTATTTT.

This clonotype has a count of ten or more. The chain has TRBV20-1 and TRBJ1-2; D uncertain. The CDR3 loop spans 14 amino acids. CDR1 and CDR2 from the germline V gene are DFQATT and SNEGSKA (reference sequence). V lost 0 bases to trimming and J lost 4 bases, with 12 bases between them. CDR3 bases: TGCAGTGCTAGAGATCGCGGGCAGGTCTATGGCTACACCTTC. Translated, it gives CSARDRGQVYGYTF.

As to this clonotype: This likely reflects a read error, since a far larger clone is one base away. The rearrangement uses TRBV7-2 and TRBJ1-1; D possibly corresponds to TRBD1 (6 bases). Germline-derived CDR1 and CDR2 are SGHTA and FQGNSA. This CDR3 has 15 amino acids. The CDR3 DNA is TGTGCCAGCAGTACGACAACAGGGTACGACACTGGAGCTTTCTTT. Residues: CASSTTTGYDTGAFF.

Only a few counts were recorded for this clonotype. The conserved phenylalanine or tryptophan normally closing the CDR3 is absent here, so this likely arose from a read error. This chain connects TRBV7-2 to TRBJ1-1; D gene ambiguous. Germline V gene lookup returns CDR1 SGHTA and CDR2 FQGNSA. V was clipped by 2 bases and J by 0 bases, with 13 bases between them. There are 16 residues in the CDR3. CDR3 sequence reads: CASSLSVFGLNTEAFL. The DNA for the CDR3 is TGTGCCAGCAGCTTATCGGTGTTCGGATTGAACACTGAAGCTTTCCTT.

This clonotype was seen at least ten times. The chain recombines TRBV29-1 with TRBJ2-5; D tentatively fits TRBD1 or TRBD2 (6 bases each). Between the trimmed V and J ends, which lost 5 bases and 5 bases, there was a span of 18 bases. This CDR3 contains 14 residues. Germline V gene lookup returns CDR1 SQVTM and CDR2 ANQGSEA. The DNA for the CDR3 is TGCAGCGTTAGGTTCGGGGGCCTCCAGGAGACCCAGTACTTC. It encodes CSVRFGGLQETQYF.

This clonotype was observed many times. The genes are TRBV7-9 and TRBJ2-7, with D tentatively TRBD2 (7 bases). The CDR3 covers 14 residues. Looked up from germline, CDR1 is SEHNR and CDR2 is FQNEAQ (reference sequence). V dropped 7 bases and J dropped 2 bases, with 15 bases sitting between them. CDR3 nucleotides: TGTGCCAGCACCATAGGGGGGGCGGCCTACGAGCAGTACTTC. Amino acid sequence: CASTIGGAAYEQYF.

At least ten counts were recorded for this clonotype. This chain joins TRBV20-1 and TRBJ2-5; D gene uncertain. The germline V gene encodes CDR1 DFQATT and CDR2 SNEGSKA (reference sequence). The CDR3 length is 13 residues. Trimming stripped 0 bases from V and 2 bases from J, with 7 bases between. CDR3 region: CSARDPSQETQYF. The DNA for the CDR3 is TGCAGTGCTAGAGATCCTAGTCAAGAGACCCAGTACTTC.

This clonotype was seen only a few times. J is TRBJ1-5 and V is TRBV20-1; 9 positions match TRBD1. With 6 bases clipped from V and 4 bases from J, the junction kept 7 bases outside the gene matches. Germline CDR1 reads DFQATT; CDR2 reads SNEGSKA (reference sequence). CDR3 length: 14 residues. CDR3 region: CSATGQGYNQPQHF. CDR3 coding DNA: TGCAGTGCAACGGGACAGGGCTATAATCAGCCCCAGCATTTT.

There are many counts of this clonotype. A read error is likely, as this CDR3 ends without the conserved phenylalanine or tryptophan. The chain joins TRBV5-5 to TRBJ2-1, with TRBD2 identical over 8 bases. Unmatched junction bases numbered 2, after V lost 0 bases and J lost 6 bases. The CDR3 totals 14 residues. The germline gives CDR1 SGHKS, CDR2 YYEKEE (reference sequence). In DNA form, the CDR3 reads TGTGCCAGCAGCTTGGCGGGAGGGTTCAATGAGCAGTTCTCC. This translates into CASSLAGGFNEQFS.

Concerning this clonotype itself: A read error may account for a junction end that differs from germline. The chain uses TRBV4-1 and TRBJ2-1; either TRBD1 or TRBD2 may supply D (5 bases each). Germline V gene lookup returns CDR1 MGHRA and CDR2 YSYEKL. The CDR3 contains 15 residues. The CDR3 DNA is TGCGCCAGCAGACCCCCGCGACAGACTAACAATGAGCAGCTTTTC. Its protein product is CASRPPRQTNNEQLF.

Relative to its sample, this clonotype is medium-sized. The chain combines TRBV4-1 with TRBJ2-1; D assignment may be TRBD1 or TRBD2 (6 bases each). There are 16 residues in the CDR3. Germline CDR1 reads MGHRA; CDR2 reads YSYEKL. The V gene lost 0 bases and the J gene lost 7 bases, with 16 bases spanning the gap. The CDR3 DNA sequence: TGCGCCAGCAGCCAAGATCAAGATAGGGGGAGGAATGAGCAGTTCTTC. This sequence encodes CASSQDQDRGRNEQFF.

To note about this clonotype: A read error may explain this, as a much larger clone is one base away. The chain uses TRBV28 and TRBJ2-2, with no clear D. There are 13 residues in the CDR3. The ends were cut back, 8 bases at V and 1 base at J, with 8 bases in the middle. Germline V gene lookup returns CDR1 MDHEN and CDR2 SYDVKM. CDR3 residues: CASPDGNTGELFF. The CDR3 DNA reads TGTGCCAGCCCGGACGGGAACACCGGGGAGCTGTTTTTT.

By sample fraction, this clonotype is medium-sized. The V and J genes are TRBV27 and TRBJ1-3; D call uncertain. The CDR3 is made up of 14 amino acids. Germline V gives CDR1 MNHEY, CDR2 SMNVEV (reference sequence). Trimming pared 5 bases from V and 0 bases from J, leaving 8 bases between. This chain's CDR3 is CASSEVSSGNTIYF. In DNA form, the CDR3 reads TGTGCCAGCAGTGAGGTCAGCTCTGGAAACACCATATATTTT.